This T cell receptor beta chain was recovered during a study of blood T cell repertoires in COVID-19. Only in-frame clones appear in the TCRdb table, and some are missing; sequencing was by immunoSEQ multiplex PCR. The sample includes 130,000 or so clones, about 90% of them seen just once. Trimming pared 7 bases from V and 5 bases from J, leaving 10 bases between. The CDR3 is made up of 12 amino acids. Germline V gives CDR1 SGHRS, CDR2 YFSETQ. Input material: peripheral blood. J is TRBJ2-1 and V is TRBV5-1; D remains ambiguous. The TCR sequence derives from a man aged 55 to 70 with active or convalescent COVID-19. CDR3 residues: CASYERDNEQFF. The CDR3 coding sequence is TGCGCCAGCTACGAGAGAGACAATGAGCAGTTCTTC.